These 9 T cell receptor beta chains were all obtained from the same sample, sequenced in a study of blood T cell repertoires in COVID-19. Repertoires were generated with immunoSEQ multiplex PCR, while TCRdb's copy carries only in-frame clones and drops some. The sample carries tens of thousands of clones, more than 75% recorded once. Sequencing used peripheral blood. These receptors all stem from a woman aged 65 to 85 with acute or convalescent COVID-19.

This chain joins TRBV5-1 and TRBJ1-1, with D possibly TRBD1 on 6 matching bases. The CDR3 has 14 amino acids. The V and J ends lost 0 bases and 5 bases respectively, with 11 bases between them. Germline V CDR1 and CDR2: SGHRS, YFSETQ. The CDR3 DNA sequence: TGCGCCAGCAGCTTGGACAGGGAGTGGACTGAAGCTTTCTTT. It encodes CASSLDREWTEAFF.

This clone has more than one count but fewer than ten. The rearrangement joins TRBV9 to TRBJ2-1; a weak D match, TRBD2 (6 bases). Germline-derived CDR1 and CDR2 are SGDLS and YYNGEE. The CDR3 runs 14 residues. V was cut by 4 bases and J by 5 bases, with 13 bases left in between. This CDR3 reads CASSPRLVDNEQFF. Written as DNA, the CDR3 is TGTGCCAGCAGCCCCCGACTAGTTGACAATGAGCAGTTCTTC.

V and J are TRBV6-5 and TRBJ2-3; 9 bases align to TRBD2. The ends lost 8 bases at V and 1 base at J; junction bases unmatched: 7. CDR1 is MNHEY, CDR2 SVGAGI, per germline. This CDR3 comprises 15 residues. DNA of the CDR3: TGTGCCAGCCGCCCTGCTAGCGGGGGCACAGATACGCAGTATTTT. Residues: CASRPASGGTDTQYF.

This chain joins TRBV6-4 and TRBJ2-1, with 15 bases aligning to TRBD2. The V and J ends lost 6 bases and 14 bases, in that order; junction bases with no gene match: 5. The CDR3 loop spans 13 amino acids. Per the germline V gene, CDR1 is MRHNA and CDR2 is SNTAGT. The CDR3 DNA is TGTGCCAGCAGCCGCGGACTAGCGGGAGGGGAGTTCTTC. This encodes CASSRGLAGGEFF.

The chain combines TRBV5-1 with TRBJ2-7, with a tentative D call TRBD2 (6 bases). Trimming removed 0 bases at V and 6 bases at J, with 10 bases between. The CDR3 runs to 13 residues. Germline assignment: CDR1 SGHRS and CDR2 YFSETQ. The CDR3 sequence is CASSLVLGGEQYF. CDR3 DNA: TGCGCCAGCAGCTTGGTGCTGGGGGGCGAGCAGTACTTC. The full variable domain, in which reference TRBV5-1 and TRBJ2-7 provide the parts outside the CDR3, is KAGVTQTPRYLIKTRGQQVTLSCSPISGHRSVSWYQQTPGQGLQFLFEYFSETQRNKGNFPGRFSGRQFSNSRSEMNVSTLELGDSALYLCASSLVLGGEQYFGPGTRLTVT.

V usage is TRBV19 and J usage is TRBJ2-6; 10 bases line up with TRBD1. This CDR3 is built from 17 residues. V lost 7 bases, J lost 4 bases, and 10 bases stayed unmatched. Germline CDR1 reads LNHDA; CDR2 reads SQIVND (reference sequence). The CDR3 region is CASTSGQGSQGANVLTF. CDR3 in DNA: TGTGCCAGTACATCGGGACAGGGGTCGCAGGGGGCCAACGTCCTGACTTTC.

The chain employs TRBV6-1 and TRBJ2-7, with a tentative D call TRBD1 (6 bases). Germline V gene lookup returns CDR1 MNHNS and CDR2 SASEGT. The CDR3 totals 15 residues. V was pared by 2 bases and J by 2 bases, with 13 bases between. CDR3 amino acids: CASSEWGQLPYEQYF. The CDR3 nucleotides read TGTGCCAGCAGTGAATGGGGACAACTTCCCTACGAGCAGTACTTC.

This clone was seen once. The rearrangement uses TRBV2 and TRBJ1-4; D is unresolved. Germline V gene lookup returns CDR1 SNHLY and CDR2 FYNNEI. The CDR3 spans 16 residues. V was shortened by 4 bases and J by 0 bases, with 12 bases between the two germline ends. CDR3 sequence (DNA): TGTGCCAGCAGTGTAGCAGGTGGAGCAACTAATGAAAAACTGTTTTTT. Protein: CASSVAGGATNEKLFF.

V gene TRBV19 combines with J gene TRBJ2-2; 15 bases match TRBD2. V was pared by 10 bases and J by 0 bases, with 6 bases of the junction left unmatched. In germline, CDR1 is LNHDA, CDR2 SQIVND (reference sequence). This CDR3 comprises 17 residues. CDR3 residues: CATRGTSGGTNTGELFF. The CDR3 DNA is TGTGCCACCCGAGGGACTAGCGGGGGGACGAACACCGGGGAGCTGTTTTTT. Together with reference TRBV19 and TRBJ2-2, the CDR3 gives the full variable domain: DGGITQSPKYLFRKEGQNVTLSCEQNLNHDAMYWYRQDPGQGLRLIYYSQIVNDFQKGDIAEGYSVSREKKESFPLTVTSAQKNPTAFYLCATRGTSGGTNTGELFFGEGSRLTVL.